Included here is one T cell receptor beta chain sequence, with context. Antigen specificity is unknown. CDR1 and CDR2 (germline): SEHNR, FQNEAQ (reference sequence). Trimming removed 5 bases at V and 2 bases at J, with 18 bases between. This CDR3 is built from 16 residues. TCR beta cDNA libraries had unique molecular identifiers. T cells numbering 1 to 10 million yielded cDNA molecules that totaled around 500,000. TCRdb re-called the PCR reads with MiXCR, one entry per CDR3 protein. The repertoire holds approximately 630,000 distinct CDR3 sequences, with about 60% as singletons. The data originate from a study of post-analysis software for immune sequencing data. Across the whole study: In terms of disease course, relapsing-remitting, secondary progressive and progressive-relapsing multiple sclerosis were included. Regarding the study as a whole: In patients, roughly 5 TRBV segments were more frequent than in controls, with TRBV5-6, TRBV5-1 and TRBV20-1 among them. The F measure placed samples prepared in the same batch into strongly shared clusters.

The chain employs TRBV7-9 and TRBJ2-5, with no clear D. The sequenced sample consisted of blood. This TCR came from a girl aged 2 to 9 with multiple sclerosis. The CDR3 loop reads CASSPSPGGLQETQYF. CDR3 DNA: TGTGCCAGCAGCCCTTCCCCGGGCGGCTTACAAGAGACCCAGTACTTC.